The TCR beta chain under discussion was sequenced for a study of T-cell memory formation after mild COVID-19. Study results and caveats: For contracting clones, CD4+ ones sat mainly in CM and EM, CD8+ in EMRA. Detection of some responders pre-infection suggested pre-existing cross-reactive memory T cells participated.

Trimming shortened V by 5 bases and J by 7 bases, and 17 bases separated the two germline ends. The CDR3 runs 15 residues. CDR1 is MNHNS, CDR2 SASEGT, per germline. UMIs and sample barcodes were carried by the TCR alpha and TCR beta cDNA libraries that 5'RACE produced using constant-segment primers. TCRdb passed the 5' RACE reads through MiXCR, listing each CDR3 protein once. The sample records some 300,000 distinct CDR3 sequences, approximately 22% being singletons. This clonotype occurred a few times. Antigen specificity is unknown. Sequencing was performed on PBMCs or a T cell subset sorted from them (not recorded which). The chain couples TRBV6-1 to TRBJ1-4; possibly TRBD1 for D (6 bases). This TCR derives from a man younger than 35 who had mild COVID-19 (a few samples of this study predate the infection). Cell type and time point are not known. The CDR3 region is CASSNFRGRREKLFF. For the CDR3, the DNA is TGTGCCAGCAGTAACTTCAGGGGCAGGCGTGAAAAACTGTTTTTT.